The 8 T cell receptor beta chains given below trace back to one sample, sequenced in a study of blood T cell repertoires in COVID-19. TCRdb keeps only in-frame clones here, not all; method: immunoSEQ multiplex PCR. This table holds approximately 100,000 clones, 85% found once. Material: peripheral blood. Source of these receptors: a human donor in a cohort sampled during active COVID-19.

This clone was recorded once. The chain links TRBV5-1 to TRBJ2-5; tentative D call: TRBD1 (6 bases). Trimming left V 6 bases short and J 2 bases short, with 17 bases between. Per the germline V gene, CDR1 is SGHRS and CDR2 is YFSETQ. The CDR3 has 15 residues. The CDR3 here is CASTVVGTFQETQYF. CDR3 nucleotides: TGCGCCAGCACGGTGGTTGGGACATTTCAAGAGACCCAGTACTTC.

The chain employs TRBV5-8 and TRBJ1-1; TRBD1 might be the D (6 bases). Germline CDR1 and CDR2: SGHTS and YDEGEE. V shed 0 bases and J shed 4 bases, with 13 bases lying between them. The CDR3 spans 15 residues. Here the CDR3 reads CASSLVAGVSTEAFF. The CDR3 DNA follows: TGTGCCAGCAGCTTGGTCGCAGGGGTTTCCACTGAAGCTTTCTTT.

V and J are TRBV28 and TRBJ1-2, with 8 nucleotides matching TRBD1. After removal of 2 bases from V and 6 bases from J, the junction contained 14 bases not matched to a gene. The germline CDR1 and CDR2 sequences are MDHEN and SYDVKM. CDR3 length: 17 residues. The CDR3 DNA sequence: TGTGCCAGCAGTTTACCCGACGCTCAGGGGGCGCGGGATGGCTACACCTTC. Its protein product is CASSLPDAQGARDGYTF.

The J gene is TRBJ2-1, the V gene TRBV12-5; D gene ambiguous. Per germline, CDR1 LGHNT and CDR2 FRNRAP. V lost 5 bases, J lost 11 bases, and 16 bases lay in between. The CDR3 length is 13 residues. The CDR3 DNA reads as TGTGCTAGTGGTAATTCCTTAGCATGGCAGCAGTTCTTC. Translated, it gives CASGNSLAWQQFF. The full variable domain, rest sourced from reference TRBV12-5 and TRBJ2-1, is DARVTQTPRHKVTEMGQEVTMRCQPILGHNTVFWYRQTMMQGLELLAYFRNRAPLDDSGMPKDRFSAEMPDATLATLKIQPSEPRDSAVYFCASGNSLAWQQFFGPGTRLTVL.

This chain joins TRBV11-2 and TRBJ2-1; D gene ambiguous. V shed 1 base and J shed 6 bases, with 7 bases lying between them. Germline V gene data show CDR1 as SGHAT and CDR2 as FQNNGV. This CDR3 is built from 13 residues. DNA for the CDR3: TGTGCCAGCAGCTTAGGCGTGATCAATGAGCAGTTCTTC. Translating it yields CASSLGVINEQFF.

CDR3 residues: CASSERGQGEEKLFF. DNA of the CDR3: TGTGCCAGCAGCGAGAGGGGACAGGGGGAGGAAAAACTGTTTTTT. V usage is TRBV9 and J usage is TRBJ1-4; 11 bases are a match to TRBD1. Germline lookup yields CDR1 SGDLS and CDR2 YYNGEE. J gave up 8 bases and V 3 bases, and 6 bases lay outside the gene matches. There are 15 residues in the CDR3.

V is TRBV4-1 and J is TRBJ1-2; D is perhaps TRBD1 (6 bases). The CDR3 is 16 residues long. The germline V and J ends were trimmed by 2 bases and 0 bases, with 13 bases remaining between them. From germline, CDR1 is MGHRA and CDR2 YSYEKL. The CDR3 loop reads CASSQLTTGTNYGYTF. The CDR3 region has the DNA TGCGCCAGCAGCCAATTGACGACAGGTACTAACTATGGCTACACCTTC.

The chain is built from TRBV6-2 or TRBV6-3 and TRBJ2-2, with TRBD2 matching 7 bases. Unmatched junction bases numbered 2, after V lost 5 bases and J lost 5 bases. This CDR3 has 13 residues. Looked up from germline, CDR1 is MNHEY and CDR2 is SVGEGT. The CDR3 here is CASSPLATGELFF. The DNA for the CDR3 is TGTGCCAGCAGTCCACTAGCGACCGGGGAGCTGTTTTTT.